Shown below are 13 T cell receptor beta chains from a single sample sequenced in a study of blood T cell repertoires in COVID-19. TCRdb keeps only in-frame clones here, not all; method: immunoSEQ multiplex PCR. The sample shows 200,000 to 250,000 clones, around 85% of them seen only once. The sequenced sample consisted of peripheral blood. The receptor set was obtained from a man between 60 and 75 years old with acute or convalescent COVID-19.

This clone was detected only a few times. V is TRBV24-1 and J is TRBJ1-5; D perhaps matches TRBD1 (5 bases). The V and J ends lost 1 base and 1 base respectively, with 19 bases between them. CDR1 is KGHDR, CDR2 SFDVKD, per germline. CDR3 length: 19 amino acids. CDR3 sequence (DNA): TGTGCCACCAGTGATTTTGGCAAGTCCACGACAGAAAGCAATCAGCCCCAGCATTTT. The encoded protein is CATSDFGKSTTESNQPQHF.

J is TRBJ1-1 and V is TRBV19; D perhaps matches TRBD1 (6 bases). Germline values: CDR1 LNHDA, CDR2 SQIVND (reference sequence). CDR3 length: 14 amino acids. V lost 3 bases and J lost 0, with 8 bases in between. Written as DNA, the CDR3 is TGTGCCAGTAGTATCAAGGGGGTGAACACTGAAGCTTTCTTT. Translation: CASSIKGVNTEAFF.

The rearrangement links TRBV19 to TRBJ1-5; TRBD1 is a possible D gene (6 bases). Trimming removed 4 bases at V and 2 bases at J, with 21 bases between. This CDR3 spans 18 amino acids. Germline CDR1 and CDR2: LNHDA and SQIVND (reference sequence). The CDR3 sequence: CASSTVPGGGKGNQPQHF. The CDR3 DNA sequence: TGTGCCAGTAGTACCGTCCCGGGGGGGGGCAAAGGCAATCAGCCCCAGCATTTT. Full variable domain (outside the CDR3, taken from reference TRBV19 and TRBJ1-5): DGGITQSPKYLFRKEGQNVTLSCEQNLNHDAMYWYRQDPGQGLRLIYYSQIVNDFQKGDIAEGYSVSREKKESFPLTVTSAQKNPTAFYLCASSTVPGGGKGNQPQHFGDGTRLSIL.

V usage is TRBV11-2 and J usage is TRBJ2-1; 7 bases are a match to TRBD1. With 5 bases clipped from V and 1 base from J, the junction kept 11 bases outside the gene matches. CDR3 length: 17 residues. Germline CDR1 SGHAT, CDR2 FQNNGV. The CDR3 DNA reads as TGTGCCAGCAGCCTCAACGCCCGCAGGGGGTCCTACAATGAGCAGTTCTTC. This codes for CASSLNARRGSYNEQFF.

The chain uses TRBV4-1 and TRBJ2-7; 12 bases agree with TRBD2. Trimming removed 4 bases from V and 6 bases from J; junction bases left unmatched: 7. CDR1 MGHRA and CDR2 YSYEKL come from the germline V gene. CDR3 size: 15 residues. This CDR3 is CASSLPTSGRGEQYF. CDR3 sequence (DNA): TGCGCCAGCAGCCTCCCGACTAGCGGGAGAGGCGAGCAGTACTTC.

J is TRBJ1-5 and V is TRBV5-8; TRBD1 aligns across 7 bases. The CDR3 extends over 14 amino acids. CDR1 and CDR2 (germline): SGHTS, YDEGEE. Trimming removed 6 bases from V and 3 bases from J; junction bases left unmatched: 6. The CDR3 DNA reads TGTGCCAGCAACACAGGGGACTCCAATCAGCCCCAGCATTTT. This codes for CASNTGDSNQPQHF.

The chain uses TRBV6-5 and TRBJ2-1; 7 positions agree with TRBD1. The trim removed 5 bases at V and 10 bases at J, leaving 11 bases unmatched. The CDR3 has 14 amino acids. Germline V gene sequence: CDR1 MNHEY, CDR2 SVGAGI. The CDR3 reads CASSPHRGLREQFF. The CDR3 DNA reads TGTGCCAGCAGTCCCCACAGGGGATTAAGGGAGCAGTTCTTC.

This chain connects TRBV27 to TRBJ1-2; TRBD1 agrees at 9 bases. CDR3 length: 14 amino acids. Unmatched junction bases numbered 3, after V lost 3 bases and J lost 4 bases. Germline V CDR1 and CDR2: MNHEY, SMNVEV (reference sequence). The chain's CDR3 is CASSFGTGPYGYTF. CDR3 DNA sequence: TGTGCCAGCAGTTTTGGGACAGGGCCCTATGGCTACACCTTC.

V gene TRBV27 combines with J gene TRBJ2-5; 12 nucleotides line up with TRBD2. CDR1 MNHEY and CDR2 SMNVEV come from the germline V gene (reference sequence). The CDR3 has 16 amino acids. J lost 2 bases, V lost 6 bases, and 7 bases had no gene match. The CDR3 DNA follows: TGTGCCAGCAGCACCCTAGCGGGAGGGAGTCAAGAGACCCAGTACTTC. Amino acids: CASSTLAGGSQETQYF.

Details on this clone: The same CDR3 arises from other DNA sequences in this sample as well. The genes are TRBV27 and TRBJ1-5; D unclear. Germline CDR1 MNHEY, CDR2 SMNVEV (reference sequence). There are 13 residues in the CDR3. V lost 6 bases to trimming and J lost 3 bases, with 9 bases between them. As DNA, the CDR3 is TGTGCCAGCAGCCTATATTTCAATCAGCCCCAGCATTTT. This codes for CASSLYFNQPQHF.

The chain recombines TRBV9 with TRBJ2-1, with TRBD2 identical over 8 bases. This CDR3 has 21 residues. The V and J ends lost 4 bases and 0 bases, in that order; junction bases with no gene match: 21. Per germline, CDR1 SGDLS and CDR2 YYNGEE. In nucleotides, the CDR3 is TGTGCCAGCAGCTTCGGGGCACTAGCGGACTATGGCAGGAGCTCCTACAATGAGCAGTTCTTC. It translates to CASSFGALADYGRSSYNEQFF.

This clone was observed once. The chain combines TRBV4-3 with TRBJ2-7; 12 nucleotides line up with TRBD2. The ends lost 0 bases at V and 5 bases at J; junction bases unmatched: 17. The CDR3 runs to 20 residues. The germline V gene has CDR1 LGHNA and CDR2 YSLEER. CDR3 in amino acids: CASSQESGFRLAGEINEQYF. In nucleotides, the CDR3 is TGCGCCAGCAGCCAAGAGTCGGGGTTTCGACTAGCGGGAGAAATCAACGAGCAGTACTTC.

This rearrangement joins TRBV5-6 to TRBJ2-3; 15 positions agree with TRBD2. V was pared by 3 bases and J by 6 bases, with 11 bases of the junction left unmatched. The CDR3 contains 18 residues. Germline V gives CDR1 SGHDT, CDR2 YYEEEE. The CDR3 region is CASSYGTSGRRRGDTQYF. CDR3 nucleotide sequence: TGTGCCAGCAGCTATGGGACTAGCGGGAGGCGTAGAGGGGATACGCAGTATTTT.